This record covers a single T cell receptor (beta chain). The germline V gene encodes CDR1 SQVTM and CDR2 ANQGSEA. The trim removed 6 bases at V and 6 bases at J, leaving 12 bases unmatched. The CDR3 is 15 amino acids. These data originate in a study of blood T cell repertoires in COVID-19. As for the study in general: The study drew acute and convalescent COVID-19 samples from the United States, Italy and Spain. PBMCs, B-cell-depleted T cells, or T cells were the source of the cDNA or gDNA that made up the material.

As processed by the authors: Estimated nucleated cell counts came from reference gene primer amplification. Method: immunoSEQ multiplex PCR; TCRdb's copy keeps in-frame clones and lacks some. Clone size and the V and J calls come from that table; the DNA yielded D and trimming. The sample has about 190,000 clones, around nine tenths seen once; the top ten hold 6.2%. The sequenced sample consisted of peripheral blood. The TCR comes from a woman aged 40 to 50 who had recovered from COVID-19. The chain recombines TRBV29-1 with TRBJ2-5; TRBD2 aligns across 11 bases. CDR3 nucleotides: TGCAGCGTCTCTAGTCCGGGACTAGCGGAGAAGACCCAGTACTTC. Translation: CSVSSPGLAEKTQYF.